A selection of T cell receptor beta chains follows, all from one sample in a study of T-cell reconstitution after alpha-beta-depleted transplantation in children. TCRdb re-derived calls from the PCR reads in MiXCR, one entry per CDR3 protein. The sample consists of approximately 980,000 distinct CDR3 sequences, about 29% of them appearing once. This specimen was PBMCs, mostly from graft donor cells, taken 360 days after TCRalphabeta/CD19-depleted stem cell transplant. Receptor source: a boy younger than two who had a stem cell transplant for SCID, so the T cells may come from the graft donor. Both conserved end residues are part of each CDR3. D genes are given only for firm matches. Not all rows give a size; the values are once, few, many and, for expanded clones, a class.

J: TRBJ2-6
D: NA
size: NA
V: TRBV12-3/TRBV12-4
DNA: TGTGCCAGCAGTTTATCAGGGTTGGGCTCTGGGGCCAACGTCCTGACTTTC
CDR3: CASSLSGLGSGANVLTF

J: TRBJ1-4
D: NA
size: once
V: TRBV2
DNA: TGTGCCAGCAGTGAATTAAGGGGCCCTAATGAAAAACTGTTTTTT
CDR3: CASSELRGPNEKLFF

J: TRBJ2-2
D: NA
size: NA
V: TRBV12-3/TRBV12-4
DNA: TGTGCCAGCAGTCCTACAGGGTTGAAAGCCGGGGAGCTGTTTTTT
CDR3: CASSPTGLKAGELFF

J: TRBJ2-7
D: TRBD1
size: NA
V: TRBV7-8
DNA: TGTGCCAGCAGCCTTATAGGGGGACAGGCCTACGAGCAGTACTTC
CDR3: CASSLIGGQAYEQYF

J: TRBJ1-6
D: NA
size: NA
V: TRBV5-1
DNA: TGCGCCAGCAGCTTGCTACCCGGGACCGTTAATTCACCCCTCCACTTT
CDR3: CASSLLPGTVNSPLHF

J: TRBJ2-3
D: NA
size: NA
V: TRBV2
DNA: TGTGCCAGCAGTGGACCTAGCAAAGATACGCAGTATTTT
CDR3: CASSGPSKDTQYF

J: TRBJ2-7
D: NA
size: NA
V: TRBV20-1
DNA: TGCAGTGCCGCTAGTTCTGTGGGGGTGGCCTACGAGCAGTACTTC
CDR3: CSAASSVGVAYEQYF

J: TRBJ2-1
D: TRBD2
size: few
V: TRBV11-2
DNA: TGTGCCAGCAGCCGCGGGGGGGTTGGGAATGAGCAGTTCTTC
CDR3: CASSRGGVGNEQFF

J: TRBJ2-1
D: TRBD2
size: NA
V: TRBV10-3
DNA: TGTGCCATCAGTCGGGAGGGTCATGAGCAGTTCTTC
CDR3: CAISREGHEQFF

J: TRBJ1-2
D: TRBD1
size: few
V: TRBV28
DNA: TGTGCCAGCAGGTTGGACAGGGGGCTAGGAGGCTACACCTTC
CDR3: CASRLDRGLGGYTF

J: TRBJ2-3
D: NA
size: few
V: TRBV7-2
DNA: TGTGCCAGCAGCTCCGACGGTGCCTTGAGCACAGATACGCAGTATTTT
CDR3: CASSSDGALSTDTQYF

J: TRBJ2-4
D: NA
size: NA
V: TRBV12-3/TRBV12-4
DNA: TGTGCCAGCAGTTTAGCGTTCGGAGGGATAGCCAAAAACATTCAGTACTTC
CDR3: CASSLAFGGIAKNIQYF

J: TRBJ2-3
D: NA
size: once
V: TRBV5-1
DNA: TGCGCCAGCAGCTTGGGCGACAGGGAGGCAGATACGCAGTATTTT
CDR3: CASSLGDREADTQYF

J: TRBJ1-1
D: NA
size: NA
V: TRBV7-2
DNA: TGTGCCAGCAGCTTAATGCGGGACACTGAAGCTTTCTTT
CDR3: CASSLMRDTEAFF

J: TRBJ2-7
D: TRBD2
size: NA
V: TRBV20-1
DNA: TGCAGTGCTAGAGAGGATCGGGGACTATTCTCCTACGAGCAGTACTTC
CDR3: CSAREDRGLFSYEQYF

J: TRBJ1-1
D: NA
size: few
V: TRBV20-1
DNA: TGCAGTGCTAGAATGGGGAACACTGAAGCTTTCTTT
CDR3: CSARMGNTEAFF

J: TRBJ2-5
D: TRBD2
size: NA
V: TRBV7-2
DNA: TGTGCCAGCAGCTTAGTGCGGGGGGCGGGGGAGACCCAGTACTTC
CDR3: CASSLVRGAGETQYF

J: TRBJ2-3
D: NA
size: few
V: TRBV7-9
DNA: TGTGCCGGCTCCCGGGACACCTTCACAGATACGCAGTATTTT
CDR3: CAGSRDTFTDTQYF

J: TRBJ2-1
D: NA
size: few
V: TRBV15
DNA: TGTGCCACCAGCAGGGAGTCTGGGTTCCTCAATGAGCAGTTCTTC
CDR3: CATSRESGFLNEQFF

J: TRBJ2-3
D: TRBD1
size: NA
V: TRBV7-9
DNA: TGTGCCAGCAGCCCCGGGACAGCCCATAGCACAGATACGCAGTATTTT
CDR3: CASSPGTAHSTDTQYF

J: TRBJ2-2
D: TRBD1
size: NA
V: TRBV5-7
DNA: TGTGCCACCGCCATGGGACAGGGGGCGCGAGGCGGGGAGCTGTTTTTT
CDR3: CATAMGQGARGGELFF

J: TRBJ2-3
D: TRBD1
size: few
V: TRBV7-2
DNA: TGTGCCAGCAGCTTCGTCTTCTGGGACAGGGCCGCAGATACGCAGTATTTT
CDR3: CASSFVFWDRAADTQYF

J: TRBJ2-5
D: NA
size: NA
V: TRBV12-3/TRBV12-4
DNA: TGTGCCAGCAGACTCCAGGGATTCCAAGAGACCCAGTACTTC
CDR3: CASRLQGFQETQYF

J: TRBJ2-6
D: NA
size: NA
V: TRBV7-9
DNA: TGTGCCAGCAGCTTAGGCATTGCCGGGGCCAACGTCCTGACTTTC
CDR3: CASSLGIAGANVLTF

J: TRBJ1-5
D: NA
size: NA
V: TRBV20-1
DNA: TGCAGTGTGGGGGATTGGGGCAATCAGCCCCAGCATTTT
CDR3: CSVGDWGNQPQHF

J: TRBJ2-5
D: TRBD2
size: NA
V: TRBV6-5
DNA: TGTGCCAGCAGCTTAACTAGCGGGGGGGTCGTTGAGACCCAGTACTTC
CDR3: CASSLTSGGVVETQYF

J: TRBJ2-5
D: NA
size: few
V: TRBV12-3/TRBV12-4
DNA: TGTGCCAGCAGTCACCTTCTAGAGGGTTTGGGAGAGACCCAGTACTTC
CDR3: CASSHLLEGLGETQYF

J: TRBJ2-7
D: NA
size: NA
V: TRBV19
DNA: TGTGCCAGACGATCCTACGAGCAGTACTTC
CDR3: CARRSYEQYF

J: TRBJ2-3
D: NA
size: NA
V: TRBV5-1
DNA: TGCGCCAGCAGGCGCGGGACGGTAGTTACAGATACGCAGTATTTT
CDR3: CASRRGTVVTDTQYF

J: TRBJ1-5
D: TRBD1
size: few
V: TRBV7-3
DNA: TGTGCCAGCAGCCCCGGACAGGGTGTGATGAAACGATGCCATCAGCCCCAGCATTTT
CDR3: CASSPGQGVMKRCHQPQHF

J: TRBJ1-1
D: NA
size: few
V: TRBV3-1
DNA: TGTGCCAGCAGCCAGGGAAAGGGTGAAGCTTTCTTT
CDR3: CASSQGKGEAFF

J: TRBJ2-5
D: NA
size: few
V: TRBV6-2/TRBV6-3
DNA: TGTGCCAGCAGTTATTTTGGCAGACAAGAGACCCAGTACTTC
CDR3: CASSYFGRQETQYF

J: TRBJ1-2
D: NA
size: NA
V: TRBV12-3/TRBV12-4
DNA: TGTGCCAGCAGTTTACTTGAGTCTGGGAACTATGGCTACACCTTC
CDR3: CASSLLESGNYGYTF

J: TRBJ2-2
D: NA
size: few
V: TRBV18
DNA: TGTGCCAGCTCACCACCCGCAGAAATTACTCGGCTGTTTTTT
CDR3: CASSPPAEITRLFF

J: TRBJ1-1
D: TRBD1
size: NA
V: TRBV4-3
DNA: TGCGCCAGCAGCCAAGGGTGGACAGGGGCGAACACTGAAGCTTTCTTT
CDR3: CASSQGWTGANTEAFF

J: TRBJ2-2
D: TRBD2
size: NA
V: TRBV3-1
DNA: TGTGCCTTCTGTTATTTAGCGGGGGGGCGTAAGAACACCGGGGAGCTGTTTTTT
CDR3: CAFCYLAGGRKNTGELFF

J: TRBJ2-2
D: NA
size: NA
V: TRBV20-1
DNA: TGCAGGCCGGGAAACCCGAACACCGGGGAGCTGTTTTTT
CDR3: CRPGNPNTGELFF

J: TRBJ2-7
D: NA
size: NA
V: TRBV15
DNA: TGTGCCACCAGCAGAGGAGACAGCTACGAGCAGTACTTC
CDR3: CATSRGDSYEQYF

J: TRBJ2-3
D: TRBD2
size: NA
V: TRBV20-1
DNA: TGCAGTGCTATAGGACTAGCGGGAAGCACAGATACGCAGTATTTT
CDR3: CSAIGLAGSTDTQYF

J: TRBJ2-5
D: NA
size: NA
V: TRBV20-1
DNA: TGCAGTGCTAGAGAGGGGGCCGGGAACGAAGAGACCCAGTACTTC
CDR3: CSAREGAGNEETQYF

J: TRBJ1-1
D: NA
size: few
V: TRBV5-1
DNA: TGCGCCAGCAGCTTGGTAGGGGAAGGGGCGAACACTGAAGCTTTCTTT
CDR3: CASSLVGEGANTEAFF

J: TRBJ1-3
D: TRBD1
size: NA
V: TRBV20-1
DNA: TGCAGTGCCCTCCTCCGGGACAGGGGATTGGGAAACACCATATATTTT
CDR3: CSALLRDRGLGNTIYF

J: TRBJ2-7
D: NA
size: few
V: TRBV29-1
DNA: TGCAGCGTTGAGGGGGCCTACGAGCAGTACTTC
CDR3: CSVEGAYEQYF

J: TRBJ2-7
D: NA
size: NA
V: TRBV6-2/TRBV6-3
DNA: TGTGCCAGCAGTTCCAAGCCGGGGAACTTCTCCTACGAGCAGTACTTC
CDR3: CASSSKPGNFSYEQYF

J: TRBJ1-6
D: NA
size: few
V: TRBV2
DNA: TGTGCCAGCTCCCGGTTCTATAATTCACCCCTCCACTTT
CDR3: CASSRFYNSPLHF

J: TRBJ2-7
D: TRBD1
size: NA
V: TRBV5-1
DNA: TGCGCCAGCAGCTTGGTTAATTCCGGACAGGGCCGACGATACTCCTACGAGCAGTACTTC
CDR3: CASSLVNSGQGRRYSYEQYF

J: TRBJ2-7
D: NA
size: few
V: TRBV12-3/TRBV12-4
DNA: TGTGCCAGCAGTTCCGGGGACGGATTTTCCTACGAGCAGTACTTC
CDR3: CASSSGDGFSYEQYF

J: TRBJ2-7
D: NA
size: NA
V: TRBV9
DNA: TGTGCCAGCAGCGTAGCGGCCGGGTCATACGAGCAGTACTTC
CDR3: CASSVAAGSYEQYF

J: TRBJ2-3
D: NA
size: once
V: TRBV5-1
DNA: TGCGCCAGCAGCCTCCGCAAGAGGACAGACAGCACAGATACGCAGTATTTT
CDR3: CASSLRKRTDSTDTQYF

J: TRBJ2-7
D: NA
size: few
V: TRBV2
DNA: TGTGCCAGCAGTCCCCAGGGGTTTACCTCCTACGAGCAGTACTTC
CDR3: CASSPQGFTSYEQYF